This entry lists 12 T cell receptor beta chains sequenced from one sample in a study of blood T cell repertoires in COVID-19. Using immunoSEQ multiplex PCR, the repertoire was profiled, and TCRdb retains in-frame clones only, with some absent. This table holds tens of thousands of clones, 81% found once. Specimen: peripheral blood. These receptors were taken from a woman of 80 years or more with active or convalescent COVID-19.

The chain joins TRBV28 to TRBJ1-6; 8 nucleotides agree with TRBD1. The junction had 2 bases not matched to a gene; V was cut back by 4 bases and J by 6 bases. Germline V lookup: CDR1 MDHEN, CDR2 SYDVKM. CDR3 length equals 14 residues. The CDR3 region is CASSSGQGNSPLHF. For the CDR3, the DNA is TGTGCCAGCAGTTCAGGACAGGGTAATTCACCCCTCCACTTT.

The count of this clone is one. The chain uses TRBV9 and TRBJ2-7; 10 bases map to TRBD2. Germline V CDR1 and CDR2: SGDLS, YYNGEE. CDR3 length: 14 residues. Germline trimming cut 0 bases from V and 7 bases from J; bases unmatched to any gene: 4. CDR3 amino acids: CASSVGLLAGEQYF. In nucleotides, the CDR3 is TGTGCCAGCAGCGTAGGGCTACTAGCGGGGGAGCAGTACTTC.

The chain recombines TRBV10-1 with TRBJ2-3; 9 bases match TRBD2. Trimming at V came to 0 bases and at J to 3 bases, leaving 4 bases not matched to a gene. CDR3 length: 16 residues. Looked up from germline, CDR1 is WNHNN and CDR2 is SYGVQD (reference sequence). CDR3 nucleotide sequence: TGCGCCAGCAGTGAGTCGAATAGCGGGGGAACAGATACGCAGTATTTT. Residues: CASSESNSGGTDTQYF.

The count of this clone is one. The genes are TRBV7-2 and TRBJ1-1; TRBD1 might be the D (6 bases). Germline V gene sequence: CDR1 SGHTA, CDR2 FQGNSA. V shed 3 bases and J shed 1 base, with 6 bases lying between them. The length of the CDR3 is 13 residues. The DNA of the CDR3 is TGTGCCAGCAGCTTCAGGGGGAACACTGAAGCTTTCTTT. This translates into CASSFRGNTEAFF. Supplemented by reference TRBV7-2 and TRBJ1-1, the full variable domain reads GAGVSQSPSNKVTEKGKDVELRCDPISGHTALYWYRQSLGQGLEFLIYFQGNSAPDKSGLPSDRFSAERTGGSVSTLTIQRTQQEDSAVYLCASSFRGNTEAFFGQGTRLTVV.

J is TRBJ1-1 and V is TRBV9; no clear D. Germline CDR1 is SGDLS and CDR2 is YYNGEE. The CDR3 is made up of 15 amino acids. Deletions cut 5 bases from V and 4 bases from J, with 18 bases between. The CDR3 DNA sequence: TGTGCCAGCAGGCCCGTATTAAACTCTGGCACTGAAGCTTTCTTT. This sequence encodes CASRPVLNSGTEAFF.

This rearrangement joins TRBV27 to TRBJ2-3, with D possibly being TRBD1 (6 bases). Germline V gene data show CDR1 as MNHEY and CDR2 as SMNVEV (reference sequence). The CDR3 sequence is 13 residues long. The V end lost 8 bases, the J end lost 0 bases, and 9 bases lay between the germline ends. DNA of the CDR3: TGTGCCAGCTGGACAGACAGCACAGATACGCAGTATTTT. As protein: CASWTDSTDTQYF.

The CDR3 DNA is TGTGCCAGCAGTCCCCGGACAGGGTTAAGCGGCTACACCTTC. Amino acids: CASSPRTGLSGYTF. The J gene is TRBJ1-2, the V gene TRBV28; 8 bases line up with TRBD1. The germline CDR1 and CDR2 sequences are MDHEN and SYDVKM. CDR3 size: 14 residues. The J segment lost 8 bases and the V segment lost 5 bases, leaving 10 bases of the junction unmatched.

CDR3: CASSTYSTTNEKLFF. Written as DNA, the CDR3 is TGTGCCAGCAGTACCTACTCCACAACTAATGAAAAACTGTTTTTT. V is TRBV7-9 and J is TRBJ1-4; D unclear. The V and J ends lost 6 bases and 0 bases respectively, with 11 bases between them. The germline gives CDR1 SEHNR, CDR2 FQNEAQ (reference sequence). The CDR3 loop spans 15 amino acids.

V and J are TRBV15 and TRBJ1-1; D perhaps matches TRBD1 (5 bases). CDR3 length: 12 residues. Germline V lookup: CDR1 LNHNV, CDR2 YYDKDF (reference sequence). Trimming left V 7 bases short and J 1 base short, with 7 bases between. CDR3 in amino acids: CATKGQNTEAFF. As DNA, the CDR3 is TGTGCCACCAAAGGACAGAACACTGAAGCTTTCTTT.

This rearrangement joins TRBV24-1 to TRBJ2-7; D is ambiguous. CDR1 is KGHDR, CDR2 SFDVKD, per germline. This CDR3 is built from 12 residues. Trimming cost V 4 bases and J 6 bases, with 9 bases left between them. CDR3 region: CATSETGREQYF. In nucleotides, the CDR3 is TGTGCCACCAGTGAAACGGGTCGCGAGCAGTACTTC.

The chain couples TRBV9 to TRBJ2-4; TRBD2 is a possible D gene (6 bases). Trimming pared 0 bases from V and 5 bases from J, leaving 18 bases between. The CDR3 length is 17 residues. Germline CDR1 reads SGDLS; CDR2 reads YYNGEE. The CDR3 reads CASSVEALWGTQNIQYF. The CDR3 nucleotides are TGTGCCAGCAGCGTAGAGGCCCTCTGGGGGACTCAAAACATTCAGTACTTC.

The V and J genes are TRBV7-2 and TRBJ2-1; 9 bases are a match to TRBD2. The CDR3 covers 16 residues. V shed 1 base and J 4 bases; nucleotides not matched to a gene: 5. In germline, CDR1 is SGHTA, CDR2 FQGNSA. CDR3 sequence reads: CASSLVAGGTYNEQFF. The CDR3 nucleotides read TGTGCCAGCAGCTTAGTTGCGGGGGGGACATACAATGAGCAGTTCTTC.